A single sample gave rise to the 5 T cell receptor beta chains below, sequenced in a study of regulatory T cells in long-lasting Graves disease (dated by TCRdb to the early 2020s). Explained via the paper, the time point label denotes: newly diagnosed GD, antithyroid drugs for less than 3 months. For both TCR sequencing and RNA sequencing, RNA was extracted from PBMCs in TRIzol. Receptor amplification or capture employed multiplex PCR. Sequencing was performed on an Illumina HiSeq 4000. To build TCR beta libraries, CDR3 regions were amplified by Arm-PCR using iRepertoire HTBI primers. TCRdb took the public reads, trimmed them with fastp at Q25, ran MiXCR for clone calling and kept in-frame beta chains. Duplicate CDR3 protein sequences are folded into a single record with the most common DNA and genes. This sample has 400,000 to 500,000 distinct CDR3 sequences in its table, and about 15% of those were observed once. The top ten hold more than 15% of the sample.

These data also formed part of another study, on T cells in Graves' hyperthyroidism and ophthalmopathy.

Sequenced here: peripheral blood mononuclear cells (PBMCs), sampled at new diagnosis, from a patient treated with antithyroid drugs. The origin of the receptors is a woman aged 45-59 years with Graves disease. Donor details come from another sample of the same person, matched by shared clones.

There are a few counts of this clonotype. This sequence joins TRBV7-9 and TRBJ2-1; 13 nucleotides line up with TRBD2. V shed 0 bases, J shed 0 bases, and the junction held 14 bases outside the gene matches. Germline values: CDR1 SEHNR, CDR2 FQNEAQ (reference sequence). This CDR3 is built from 22 residues. The CDR3 DNA follows: TGTGCCAGCAGCTTAGCCCCTTTGTGGACTAGCGGGAGAGAGAGCTCCTACAATGAGCAGTTCTTC. Translation gives CASSLAPLWTSGRESSYNEQFF.

This clonotype was recorded a few times. The J gene is TRBJ1-6, the V gene TRBV18, with 8 bases lining up with TRBD1. The J segment lost 7 bases and the V segment lost 3 bases, leaving 2 bases of the junction unmatched. Germline V CDR1 and CDR2: KGHSH, LQKENI. The CDR3 spans 14 residues. The CDR3 reads CASSPGTGNSPLHF. CDR3 DNA: TGTGCCAGCTCACCCGGGACAGGCAATTCACCCCTCCACTTT.

This clonotype was picked up many times. This chain joins TRBV11-2 and TRBJ2-7; the match to TRBD2 covers 7 bases. Germline trimming cut 5 bases from V and 6 bases from J; bases unmatched to any gene: 16. This CDR3 spans 16 amino acids. CDR1 SGHAT and CDR2 FQNNGV come from the germline V gene. Written as DNA, the CDR3 is TGTGCCAGCAGCCACTCCTGGGAGGGGACTTCAATCGAGCAGTACTTC. This codes for CASSHSWEGTSIEQYF. Looking up the rest from reference TRBV11-2 and TRBJ2-7 gives the full variable domain: EAGVAQSPRYKIIEKRQSVAFWCNPISGHATLYWYQQILGQGPKLLIQFQNNGVVDDSQLPKDRFSAERLKGVDSTLKIQPAKLEDSAVYLCASSHSWEGTSIEQYFGPGTRLTVT.

The gene calls are TRBV29-1 and TRBJ2-1, with a tentative D call TRBD2 (6 bases). The CDR3 spans 13 residues. V was trimmed by 6 bases and J by 3 bases, leaving 12 bases between them. Germline V gene sequence: CDR1 SQVTM, CDR2 ANQGSEA. This chain's CDR3 is CSVLAYFYNEQFF. The CDR3 DNA reads as TGCAGCGTCCTAGCGTACTTCTACAATGAGCAGTTCTTC.

The chain joins TRBV7-9 to TRBJ2-1; 12 bases line up with TRBD2. V was pared by 5 bases and J by 2 bases, with 4 bases of the junction left unmatched. The germline V gene encodes CDR1 SEHNR and CDR2 FQNEAQ (reference sequence). The CDR3 extends over 16 amino acids. CDR3 sequence (DNA): TGTGCCAGCAGCGGGTGGACTAGCGGGGCCTACAATGAGCAGTTCTTC. Translated: CASSGWTSGAYNEQFF.